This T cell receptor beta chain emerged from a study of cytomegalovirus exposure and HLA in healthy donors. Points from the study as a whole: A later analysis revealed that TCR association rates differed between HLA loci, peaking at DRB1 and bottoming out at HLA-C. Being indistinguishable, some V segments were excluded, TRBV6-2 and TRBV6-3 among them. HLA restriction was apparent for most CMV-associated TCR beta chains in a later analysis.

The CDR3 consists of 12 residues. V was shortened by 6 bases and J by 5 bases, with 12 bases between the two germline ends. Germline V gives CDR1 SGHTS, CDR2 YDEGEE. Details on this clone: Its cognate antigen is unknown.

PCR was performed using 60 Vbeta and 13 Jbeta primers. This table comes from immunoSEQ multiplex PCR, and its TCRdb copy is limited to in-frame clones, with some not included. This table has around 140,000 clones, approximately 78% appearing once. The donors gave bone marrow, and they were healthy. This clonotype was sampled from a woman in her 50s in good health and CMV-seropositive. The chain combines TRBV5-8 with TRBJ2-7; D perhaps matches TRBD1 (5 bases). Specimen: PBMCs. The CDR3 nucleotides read TGTGCCAGCAAGGACATCCCCGACGAGCAGTACTTC. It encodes CASKDIPDEQYF.